These 7 T cell receptor beta chains were sequenced from one sample in a study of beta chain features in type 1 diabetes. The study reverse transcribed the entire isolated RNA, so it sequenced expressed TCRB transcripts. Data came from immunoSEQ multiplex PCR; TCRdb stores just in-frame clones and leaves some out. This table has 150,000 to 190,000 clones, around 8.5% appearing once. Sequencing was done on a sample of central memory CD4+ T cells from blood. The receptors were sampled from a man younger than 30 in good health.

This clone has only a few counts. The chain couples TRBV5-5 to TRBJ1-5; 7 bases line up with TRBD1. In germline, CDR1 is SGHKS, CDR2 YYEKEE (reference sequence). Trimming at V came to 3 bases and at J to 2 bases, leaving 5 bases not matched to a gene. The CDR3 is 15 residues long. This chain's CDR3 is CASSSGGKGNQPQHF. The CDR3 region has the DNA TGTGCCAGCAGCTCAGGGGGAAAGGGCAATCAGCCCCAGCATTTT. The full variable domain, its missing parts supplied by reference TRBV5-5 and TRBJ1-5, is DAGVTQSPTHLIKTRGQQVTLRCSPISGHKSVSWYQQVLGQGPQFIFQYYEKEERGRGNFPDRFSARQFPNYSSELNVNALLLGDSALYLCASSSGGKGNQPQHFGDGTRLSIL.

This sequence joins TRBV7-8 and TRBJ1-2; TRBD1 is a possible D gene (6 bases). Trimming took off 5 bases at V and 2 bases at J, with 12 bases between the two ends. Germline CDR1 SGHVS, CDR2 FQNEAQ. This CDR3 is 14 amino acids long. Here the CDR3 DNA reads TGTGCCAGCAGCCCCGAGGGGGGGAACTATGGCTACACCTTC. Residues: CASSPEGGNYGYTF.

This clone was counted between two and nine times. The V call is TRBV9, the J call TRBJ2-3; 10 nucleotides agree with TRBD1. V shed 0 bases and J 1 base; nucleotides not matched to a gene: 8. There are 18 residues in the CDR3. The germline V gene has CDR1 SGDLS and CDR2 YYNGEE. The CDR3 region has the DNA TGTGCCAGCAGCGTAGCAATCAGACAGGGGGCCGGCACAGATACGCAGTATTTT. Its translation is CASSVAIRQGAGTDTQYF.

The chain joins TRBV10-3 to TRBJ1-5, with 8 nucleotides matching TRBD1. V was clipped by 8 bases and J by 4 bases; unmatched bases: 4. CDR3 size: 13 residues. Per the germline V gene, CDR1 is ENHRY and CDR2 is SYGVKD. The CDR3 region has the DNA TGTGCCATCGGGACAGGTTATAATCAGCCCCAGCATTTT. It yields the protein CAIGTGYNQPQHF.

As DNA, the CDR3 is TGTGCCAGCAGCCCTCTCGGGGCGGGGGGGCCTGGAGATACGCAGTATTTT. Its protein product is CASSPLGAGGPGDTQYF. The rearrangement uses TRBV7-3 and TRBJ2-3, with TRBD2 identical over 9 bases. The germline gives CDR1 SGHTA, CDR2 FQGTGA. J was trimmed by 5 bases and V by 5 bases; bases with no gene match: 14. There are 17 residues in the CDR3.

V usage is TRBV7-2 and J usage is TRBJ2-2; 7 nucleotides agree with TRBD1. Germline CDR1 and CDR2: SGHTA and FQGNSA. This CDR3 is built from 17 residues. The junction had 12 bases not matched to a gene; V was cut back by 4 bases and J by 4 bases. The CDR3 region has the DNA TGTGCCAGCAGCTCCATCCGGGACAGATTGATCACCGGGGAGCTGTTTTTT. Translating it yields CASSSIRDRLITGELFF.

The chain employs TRBV19 and TRBJ2-5, with 10 bases fitting TRBD1. The J call is in doubt because the DNA end fits TRBJ2-7 better. Germline CDR1 and CDR2: LNHDA and SQIVND (reference sequence). This CDR3 has 14 amino acids. The DNA for the CDR3 is TGTGCCAGTAGTCCCGGGACAGGGGTTTACGAGCAGTACTTC. This gives the protein CASSPGTGVYEQYF.